The source of this TCR beta chain is a study of PD-1 blockade in classical Hodgkin lymphoma. Findings and caveats of the study: By C4D1 there was a significant rise in CD4+ TCR diversity but not in CD8+ TCR diversity. Anyone who began nivolumab under 1 year after ASCT was excluded. Newly diagnosed patients reportedly had lower baseline TCR diversity than healthy donors. Prior to therapy, complete responders displayed diversity much like that of newly diagnosed patients.

The table came from immunoSEQ multiplex PCR; TCRdb's copy has only in-frame clones and leaves some out. The data hold 80,000 to 95,000 clones, with 65% to 85% observed a single time. As concerns this clone: Its matching antigen is unknown.

The CDR3 consists of 13 residues. V gave up 2 bases and J gave up 3 bases, with 7 bases separating them. Germline loops: CDR1 SGHTA, CDR2 FQGTGA. This sample's time point: cycle 4 day 1 (C4D1), after five to seven weeks of nivolumab. Brentuximab vedotin exposure varied, and every patient relapsed after autologous stem cell transplantation. The chain employs TRBV7-3 and TRBJ1-1, with unresolved D. This sequence originates from a human donor with classical Hodgkin lymphoma. The material was peripheral blood mononuclear cells (PBMCs), obtained before the fourth cycle of nivolumab. Here the CDR3 DNA reads TGTGCCAGCAGCTTAGGACTCCACACTGAAGCTTTCTTT. As protein: CASSLGLHTEAFF. The whole variable domain, remainder taken from reference TRBV7-3 and TRBJ1-1, is GAGVSQTPSNKVTEKGKYVELRCDPISGHTALYWYRQSLGQGPEFLIYFQGTGAADDSGLPNDRFFAVRPEGSVSTLKIQRTERGDSAVYLCASSLGLHTEAFFGQGTRLTVV.